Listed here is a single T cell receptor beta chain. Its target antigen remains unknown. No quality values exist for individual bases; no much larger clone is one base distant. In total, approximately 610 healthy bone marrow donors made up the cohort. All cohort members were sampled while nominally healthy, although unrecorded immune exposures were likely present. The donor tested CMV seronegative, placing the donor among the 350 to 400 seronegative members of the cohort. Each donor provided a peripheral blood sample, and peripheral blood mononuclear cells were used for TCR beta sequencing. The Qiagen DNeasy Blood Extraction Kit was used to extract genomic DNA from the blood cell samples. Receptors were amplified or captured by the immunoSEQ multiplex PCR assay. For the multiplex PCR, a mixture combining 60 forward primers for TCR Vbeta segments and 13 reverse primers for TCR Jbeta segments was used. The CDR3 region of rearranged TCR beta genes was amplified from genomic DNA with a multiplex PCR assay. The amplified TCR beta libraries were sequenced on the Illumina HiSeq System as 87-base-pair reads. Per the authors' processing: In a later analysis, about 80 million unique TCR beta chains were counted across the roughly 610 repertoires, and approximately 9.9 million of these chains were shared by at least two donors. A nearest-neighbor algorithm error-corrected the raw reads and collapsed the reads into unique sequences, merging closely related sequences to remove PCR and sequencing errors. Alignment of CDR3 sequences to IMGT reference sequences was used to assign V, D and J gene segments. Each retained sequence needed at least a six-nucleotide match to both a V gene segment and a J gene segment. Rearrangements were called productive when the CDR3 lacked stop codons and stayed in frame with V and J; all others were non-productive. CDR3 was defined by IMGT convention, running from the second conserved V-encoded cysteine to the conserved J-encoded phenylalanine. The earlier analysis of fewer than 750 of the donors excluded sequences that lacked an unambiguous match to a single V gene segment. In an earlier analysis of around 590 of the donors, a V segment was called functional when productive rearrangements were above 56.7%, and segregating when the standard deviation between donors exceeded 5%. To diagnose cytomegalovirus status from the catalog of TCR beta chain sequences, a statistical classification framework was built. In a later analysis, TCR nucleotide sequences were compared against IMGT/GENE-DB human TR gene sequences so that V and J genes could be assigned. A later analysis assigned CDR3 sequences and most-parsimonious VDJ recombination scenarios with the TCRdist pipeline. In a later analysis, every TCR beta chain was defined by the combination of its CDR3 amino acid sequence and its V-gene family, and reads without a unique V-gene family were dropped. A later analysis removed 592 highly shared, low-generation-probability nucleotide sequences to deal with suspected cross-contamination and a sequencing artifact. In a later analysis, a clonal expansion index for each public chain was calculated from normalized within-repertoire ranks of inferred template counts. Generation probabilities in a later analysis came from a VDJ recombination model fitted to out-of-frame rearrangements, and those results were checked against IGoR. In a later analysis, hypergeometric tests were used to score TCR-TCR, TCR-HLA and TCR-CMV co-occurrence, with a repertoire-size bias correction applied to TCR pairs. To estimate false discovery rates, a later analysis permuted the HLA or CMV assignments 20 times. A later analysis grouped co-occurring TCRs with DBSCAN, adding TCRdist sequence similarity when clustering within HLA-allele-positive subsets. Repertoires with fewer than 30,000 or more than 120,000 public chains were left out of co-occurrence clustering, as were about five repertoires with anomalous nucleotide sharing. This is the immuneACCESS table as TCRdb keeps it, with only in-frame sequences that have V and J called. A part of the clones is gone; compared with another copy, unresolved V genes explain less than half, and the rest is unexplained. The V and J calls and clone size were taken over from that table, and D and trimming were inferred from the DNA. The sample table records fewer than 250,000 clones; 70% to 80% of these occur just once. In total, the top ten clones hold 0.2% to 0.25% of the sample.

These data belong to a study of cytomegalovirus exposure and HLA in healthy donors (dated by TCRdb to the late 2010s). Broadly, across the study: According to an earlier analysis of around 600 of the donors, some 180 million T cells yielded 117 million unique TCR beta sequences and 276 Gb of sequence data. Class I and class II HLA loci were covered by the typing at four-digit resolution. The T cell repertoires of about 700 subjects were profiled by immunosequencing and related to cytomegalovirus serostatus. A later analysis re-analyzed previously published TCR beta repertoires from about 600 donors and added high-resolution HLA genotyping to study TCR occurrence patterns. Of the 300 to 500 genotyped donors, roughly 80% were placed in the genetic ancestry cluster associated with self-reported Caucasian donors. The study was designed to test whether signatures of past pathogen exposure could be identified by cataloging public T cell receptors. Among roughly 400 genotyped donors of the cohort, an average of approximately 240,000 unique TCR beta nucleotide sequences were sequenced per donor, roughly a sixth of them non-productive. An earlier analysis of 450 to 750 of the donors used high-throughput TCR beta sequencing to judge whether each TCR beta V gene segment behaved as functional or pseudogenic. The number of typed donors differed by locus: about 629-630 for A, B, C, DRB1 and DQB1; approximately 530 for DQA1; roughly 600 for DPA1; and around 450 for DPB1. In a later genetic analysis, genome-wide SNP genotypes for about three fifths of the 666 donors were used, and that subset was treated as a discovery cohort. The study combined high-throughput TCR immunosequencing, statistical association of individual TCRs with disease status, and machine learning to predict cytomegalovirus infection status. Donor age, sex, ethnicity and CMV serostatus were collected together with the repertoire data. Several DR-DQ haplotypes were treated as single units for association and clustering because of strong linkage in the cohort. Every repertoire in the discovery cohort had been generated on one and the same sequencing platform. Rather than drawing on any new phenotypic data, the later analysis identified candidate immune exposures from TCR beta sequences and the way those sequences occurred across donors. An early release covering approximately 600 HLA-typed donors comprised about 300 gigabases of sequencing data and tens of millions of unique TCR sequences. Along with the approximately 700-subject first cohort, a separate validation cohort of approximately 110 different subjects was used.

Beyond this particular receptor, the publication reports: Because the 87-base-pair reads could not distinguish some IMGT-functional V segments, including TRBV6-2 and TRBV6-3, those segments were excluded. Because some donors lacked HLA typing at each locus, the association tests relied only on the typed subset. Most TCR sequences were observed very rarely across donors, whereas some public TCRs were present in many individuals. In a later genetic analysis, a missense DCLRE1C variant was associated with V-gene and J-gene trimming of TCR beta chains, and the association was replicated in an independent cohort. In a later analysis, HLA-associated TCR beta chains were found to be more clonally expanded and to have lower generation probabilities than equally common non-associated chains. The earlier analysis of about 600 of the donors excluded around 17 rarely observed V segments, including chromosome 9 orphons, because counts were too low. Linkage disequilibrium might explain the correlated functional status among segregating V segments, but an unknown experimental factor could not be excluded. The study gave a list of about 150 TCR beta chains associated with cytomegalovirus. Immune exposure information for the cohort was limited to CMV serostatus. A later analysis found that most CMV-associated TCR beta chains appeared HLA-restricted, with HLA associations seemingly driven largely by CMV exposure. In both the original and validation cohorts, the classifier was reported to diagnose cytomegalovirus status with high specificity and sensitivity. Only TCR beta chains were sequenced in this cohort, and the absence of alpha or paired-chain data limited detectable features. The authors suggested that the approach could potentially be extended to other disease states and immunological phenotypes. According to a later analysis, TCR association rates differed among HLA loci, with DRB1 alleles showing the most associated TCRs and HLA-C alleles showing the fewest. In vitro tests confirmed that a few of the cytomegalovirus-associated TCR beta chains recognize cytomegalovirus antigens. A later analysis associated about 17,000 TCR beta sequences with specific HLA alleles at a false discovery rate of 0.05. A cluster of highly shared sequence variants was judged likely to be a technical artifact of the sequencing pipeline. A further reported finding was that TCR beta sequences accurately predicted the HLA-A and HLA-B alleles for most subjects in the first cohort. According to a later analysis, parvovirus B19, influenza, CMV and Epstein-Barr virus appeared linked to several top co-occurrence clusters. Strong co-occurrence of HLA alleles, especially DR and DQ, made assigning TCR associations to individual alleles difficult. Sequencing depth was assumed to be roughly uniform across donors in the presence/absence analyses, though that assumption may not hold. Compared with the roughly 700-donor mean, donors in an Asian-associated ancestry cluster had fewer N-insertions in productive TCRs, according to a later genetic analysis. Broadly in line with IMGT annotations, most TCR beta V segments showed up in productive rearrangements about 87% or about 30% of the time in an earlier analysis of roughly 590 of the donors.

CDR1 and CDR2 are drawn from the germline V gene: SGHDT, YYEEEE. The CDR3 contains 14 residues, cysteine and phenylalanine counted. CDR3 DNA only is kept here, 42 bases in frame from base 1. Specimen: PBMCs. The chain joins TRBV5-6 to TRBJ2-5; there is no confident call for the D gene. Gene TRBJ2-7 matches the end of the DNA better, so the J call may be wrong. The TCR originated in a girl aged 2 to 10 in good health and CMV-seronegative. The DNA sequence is TGTGCCAGCAGCTTGTACACCAGGCCCTACGAGCAGTACTTC. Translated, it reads CASSLYTRPYEQYF.